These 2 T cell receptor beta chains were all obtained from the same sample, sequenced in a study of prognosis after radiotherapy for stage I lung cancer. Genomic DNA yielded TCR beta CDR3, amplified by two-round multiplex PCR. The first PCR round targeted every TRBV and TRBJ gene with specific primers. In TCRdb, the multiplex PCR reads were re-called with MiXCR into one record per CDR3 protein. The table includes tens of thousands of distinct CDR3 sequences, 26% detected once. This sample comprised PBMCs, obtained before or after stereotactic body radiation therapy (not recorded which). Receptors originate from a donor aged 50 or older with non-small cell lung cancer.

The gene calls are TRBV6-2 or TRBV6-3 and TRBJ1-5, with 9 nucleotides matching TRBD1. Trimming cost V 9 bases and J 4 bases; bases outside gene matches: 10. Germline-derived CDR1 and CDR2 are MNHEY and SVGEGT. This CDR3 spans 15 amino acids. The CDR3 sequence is CARSTTGGGNQPQHF. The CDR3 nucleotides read TGTGCCAGAAGCACGACAGGGGGAGGGAATCAGCCCCAGCATTTT.

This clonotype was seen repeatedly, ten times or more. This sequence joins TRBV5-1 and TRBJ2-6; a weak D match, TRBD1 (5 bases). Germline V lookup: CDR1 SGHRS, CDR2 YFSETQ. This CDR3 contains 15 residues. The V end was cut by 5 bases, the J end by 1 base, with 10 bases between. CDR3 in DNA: TGCGCCAGCAGTTCTCAGGGTTCTGGGGCCAACGTCCTGACTTTC. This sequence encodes CASSSQGSGANVLTF.